This T cell receptor beta chain is from a study of cytomegalovirus exposure and HLA in healthy donors. Vbeta (60) and Jbeta (13) primers were used in the PCR. In the original processing: Unique TCR beta chains totaled about 73 million in a later count, with approximately 10 million of them shared. Libraries were prepared by immunoSEQ multiplex PCR; TCRdb keeps only in-frame clonotypes and omits some of them. That table gives V, J and clone size, and the DNA gave D and trimming. The data show approximately 110,000 clones, around three quarters seen once. CDR3 length: 16 residues. V lost 0 bases to trimming and J lost 3 bases, with 12 bases between them. Germline V gene sequence: CDR1 SGDLS, CDR2 YYNGEE. For this clone: Its antigen is not identified.

General observations from the study: Reportedly, a later analysis found an Asian-associated ancestry cluster had fewer N-insertions than the roughly 700-donor mean.

This chain links TRBV9 with TRBJ2-2; a possible D gene is TRBD2 (6 bases). What was sequenced was PBMCs. The TCR was taken from a female donor in good health and CMV-seropositive. The CDR3 sequence is CASSVAPGLDTGELFF. CDR3 DNA: TGTGCCAGCAGCGTAGCCCCGGGACTGGACACCGGGGAGCTGTTTTTT.